Reported below is one T cell receptor beta chain. As yet, its antigen is unknown. These data come from a study of siplizumab effects on memory and regulatory T cells. Overall study findings and caveats: Major contributors to the alloresponse seemed to be naive T cells, which also appeared more diverse than memory cells. Unstimulated subsets accounted for the mapping of only a minor share of the clones that were alloreactive. An assignable phenotype, naive or memory, was missing from roughly 86-96% of proliferating CD4+ or CD8+ clones.

CDR3 length equals 16 residues. CDR1 and CDR2 from the germline V gene are SQVTM and ANQGSEA. Trimming cost V 4 bases and J 0 bases; bases outside gene matches: 5. Profiling relied on immunoSEQ multiplex PCR, and the TCRdb table lists in-frame clones only, not all of them. The table shows approximately 100,000 clones, with about nine tenths occurring only once. This chain connects TRBV29-1 to TRBJ2-1, with TRBD2 matching 11 bases. This receptor was identified in a human donor in good health. The sample was non-Treg CD4+ T cells sorted from blood. The CDR3 protein is CSVAETSGISYNEQFF. In nucleotides, the CDR3 is TGCAGCGTTGCCGAGACTAGCGGGATCTCCTACAATGAGCAGTTCTTC.